This paragraph reports one TCR beta chain. The antigen remains undetermined. 60 Vbeta and 13 Jbeta primers were used in PCR. Only in-frame clones appear in the TCRdb table, and some are missing; sequencing was by immunoSEQ multiplex PCR. The sample lists about 210,000 clones; approximately 83% were seen once. This sample stems from a study of cytomegalovirus exposure and HLA in healthy donors. Study-level points and caveats: Among TCR beta chains, those listed as cytomegalovirus-associated numbered about 150. Most CMV-associated TCR beta chains appeared HLA-restricted in a later analysis.

V shed 5 bases and J 2 bases; nucleotides not matched to a gene: 13. The CDR3 covers 20 residues. Germline V gene data show CDR1 as MDHEN and CDR2 as SYDVKM. The sequence derives from a woman between 50 and 59 years old in good health and CMV-seropositive. V and J are TRBV28 and TRBJ2-1; 15 positions match TRBD2. Sequenced material: PBMCs. The CDR3: CASSRPGLAGGFTAYNEQFF. CDR3 sequence (DNA): TGTGCCAGCAGTCGTCCGGGACTAGCGGGGGGATTCACGGCCTACAATGAGCAGTTCTTC.